This T cell receptor beta chain appears in the sequencing data of a study of cytomegalovirus exposure and HLA in healthy donors. At the level of the study: HLA-typed donors contributed some 77 million unique TCRs, which were held in an early data release.

Study-wide results and limits: What was likely a sequencing artifact was a cluster of highly shared sequence variants.

The CDR3 consists of 16 residues. The V segment lost 1 base and the J segment 4 bases; nucleotides outside the gene matches: 6. Germline CDR1 reads SEHNR; CDR2 reads FQNEAQ (reference sequence). While unrecorded immune exposures were likely, the donors were nominally healthy when sampled. Both 60 Vbeta primers and 13 Jbeta primers went into the PCR. Some clones are missing from TCRdb's copy, which holds only in-frame ones; the method was immunoSEQ multiplex PCR. The sample contains some 180,000 clones, roughly 75% of which appear only once. Notes on this clone: Antigen: not known.

The source is a woman aged 25 to 39 in good health and CMV-seronegative. Specimen: PBMCs. The V gene is TRBV7-9, the J gene TRBJ1-2, with TRBD1 matching 10 bases. The CDR3 spells CASSLGADRGPYGYTF. The CDR3 bases are TGTGCCAGCAGCTTAGGGGCTGACAGGGGGCCCTATGGCTACACCTTC.